These T cell receptor beta chains were read from a single sample in a study of T cell repertoires in cytomegalovirus infection. In TCRdb, the reads were re-called with MiXCR into one record per CDR3 protein. The sample contains approximately 500,000 distinct CDR3 sequences, roughly 10% of which appear only once. Sequences were obtained from PBMCs. These receptors came from a human donor in good health (CMV status not recorded). Some clones in this sample may be carry-over from other donors' samples. The CDR3 runs from the conserved cysteine through the conserved F or W. A D gene is named only where the DNA matches it firmly. Only part of the rows carry a size: once, few, many, or a class if the clone is expanded.

d_gene	abundance	v_gene	j_gene	CDR3aa	CDR3nt
NA	many	TRBV20-1	TRBJ2-3	CSAPWGGLDTQYF	TGCAGTGCTCCTTGGGGCGGACTAGATACGCAGTATTTT
NA	many	TRBV7-2	TRBJ1-5	CASSLAGKGQPQHF	TGTGCCAGCAGCTTAGCAGGGAAGGGTCAGCCCCAGCATTTT
NA	NA	TRBV23-1	TRBJ2-5	CASNTGTQKQETQYF	TGCGCCAGCAACACCGGGACACAGAAACAAGAGACCCAGTACTTC
TRBD2	NA	TRBV27	TRBJ2-1	CASSPRLASHNEQFF	TGTGCCAGCAGTCCCCGACTAGCGAGCCACAATGAGCAGTTCTTC
NA	NA	TRBV24-1	TRBJ1-1	CATSDPAGSEAFF	TGTGCCACCAGTGACCCCGCGGGGAGTGAAGCTTTCTTT
TRBD2	once	TRBV20-1	TRBJ2-3	CSAGGGVADTQYF	TGCAGTGCTGGCGGGGGGGTGGCAGATACGCAGTATTTT
NA	few	TRBV15	TRBJ1-4	CATSRGDTVNEKLFF	TGTGCCACCAGCAGAGGGGACACCGTAAATGAAAAACTGTTTTTT
TRBD1	many	TRBV6-6	TRBJ1-1	CASSYRDRAFTEAFF	TGTGCCAGCAGTTACCGGGACAGGGCTTTTACTGAAGCTTTCTTT
TRBD2	NA	TRBV7-9	TRBJ2-3	CASSLRLAGDTQYF	TGTGCCAGCAGCTTGAGGCTAGCGGGAGATACGCAGTATTTT
NA	NA	TRBV5-1	TRBJ2-5	CASSWGQSIQETQYF	TGCGCCAGCAGCTGGGGACAATCCATCCAAGAGACCCAGTACTTC
NA	many	TRBV5-1	TRBJ1-5	CASSLEGSPNQPQHF	TGCGCCAGCAGCTTAGAGGGAAGCCCTAATCAGCCCCAGCATTTT
NA	NA	TRBV6-5	TRBJ1-4	CASSRGNEKLFF	TGTGCCAGCAGCCGGGGCAATGAAAAACTGTTTTTT
NA	many	TRBV18	TRBJ2-6	CASSPRAGTLSGANVLTF	TGTGCCAGCTCACCACGGGCCGGGACACTCTCTGGGGCCAACGTCCTGACTTTC